Listed below are T cell receptor beta chains from one sample, sequenced in a study of T cells in Graves' hyperthyroidism and ophthalmopathy. TCRdb independently ran MiXCR on the multiplex PCR reads; one entry per CDR3 protein. The sample contains 360,000 or so distinct CDR3 sequences, roughly 15% of which appear only once. The sample consisted of blood. The receptor set was obtained from a woman aged 60-75 years with Graves' ophthalmopathy. The CDR3 runs from the conserved cysteine through the conserved F or W. A D gene is named only where the DNA matches it firmly. Size tells how often a clone was seen (once, few, many) or the class of an expanded clone, and some rows leave it out.

few | TRBJ1-5 | . | TRBV11-2 | TGTGCCAGCAGCCCAGGGGTCGCTCAGCCCCAGCATTTT | CASSPGVAQPQHF
many | TRBJ1-5 | . | TRBV2 | TGTGCCGAAGGGGAAGGCGGTGGCAATCAGCCCCAGCATTTT | CAEGEGGGNQPQHF
many | TRBJ2-3 | TRBD2 | TRBV6-1 | TGTGCCAGCAGGACAATACGACTAGCGGGAGCCCCAGATACGCAGTATTTT | CASRTIRLAGAPDTQYF
many | TRBJ2-3 | . | TRBV3-1 | TGTGCCAGCAGCCTTGGACCGAGAGGGGCGGATACGCAGTATTTT | CASSLGPRGADTQYF
many | TRBJ2-5 | . | TRBV15 | TGTGCCACCAGCGCACCCCGAAGGGGCTTCCAAGAGACCCAGTACTTC | CATSAPRRGFQETQYF
many | TRBJ2-7 | . | TRBV5-1 | TGCGCCAGCAGCTTGGCAAGAGCGTCCTCCTACGAGCAGTACTTC | CASSLARASSYEQYF
. | TRBJ1-5 | TRBD1 | TRBV2 | TGTGCCAGCAAAGCAGGGGGGGATTATCAGCCCCAGCATTTT | CASKAGGDYQPQHF
many | TRBJ2-7 | TRBD2 | TRBV11-2 | TGTGCCAGCAGCTTAGATCTAGCGGGATACGAGCAGTACTTC | CASSLDLAGYEQYF
many | TRBJ1-1 | . | TRBV20-1 | TGCAGTGCTAGGCGGGCAGACCTTGGGAACACTGAAGCTTTCTTT | CSARRADLGNTEAFF
many | TRBJ2-2 | . | TRBV30 | TGTGCCGCCCTTGAGGGGGAGCTGTTTTTT | CAALEGELFF
many | TRBJ2-7 | TRBD1 | TRBV20-1 | TGCAGTGCCGGTCCAGGACAGGGAACCTACGAGCAGTACTTC | CSAGPGQGTYEQYF
few | TRBJ2-1 | . | TRBV5-1 | TGCGCCAGCAGCTCGTCGGGGGCCTACAATGAGCAGTTCTTC | CASSSSGAYNEQFF
many | TRBJ2-5 | TRBD1 | TRBV6-1 | TGTGCCAGCAGTACTTGGGACAGGGAAGAGACCCAGTACTTC | CASSTWDREETQYF
. | TRBJ1-3 | . | TRBV2 | TGTGCCAGCAGGTCTGAGGTCGGAAACACCATATATTTT | CASRSEVGNTIYF
. | TRBJ1-2 | . | TRBV5-1 | TGCGCCAGCAGCTTGGGGGGGGCGCGTGGCGGCTACACCTTC | CASSLGGARGGYTF
many | TRBJ2-1 | TRBD1 | TRBV11-2 | TGTGCCAGCAGGACAGGGGACAGGGTCGACTACAATGAGCAGTTCTTC | CASRTGDRVDYNEQFF
many | TRBJ2-1 | . | TRBV6-1 | TGTGCCAGCAATGTTTATGGGGCCGGGTACAATGAGCAGTTCTTC | CASNVYGAGYNEQFF